The rows below give T cell receptor beta chains drawn from one sample of a study of cytomegalovirus exposure and HLA in healthy donors. Profiled with immunoSEQ multiplex PCR; TCRdb holds only in-frame clones, not every one. Of 55,000 to 75,000 clones in the sample, over 70% were seen once. Sample: PBMCs. Receptor source: a human donor in good health. Each CDR3 is given with its conserved first and last residue. Fields, in order: D gene, J gene, V gene, clone size, CDR3 DNA, CDR3 protein. D genes are given only for firm matches. Expanded clones get a size class; other rows say once, few or many, or leave the size out.

D gene: TRBD1
J gene: TRBJ1-2
V gene: TRBV5-1
clone size: NA
CDR3 DNA: TGCGCCAGCAGCTCGACAGGGGGCGCGGATGGCTACACCTTC
CDR3 protein: CASSSTGGADGYTF

D gene: NA
J gene: TRBJ1-1
V gene: TRBV5-4
clone size: few
CDR3 DNA: TGTGCCAGCAGCCCGACACTCTTGAACACTGAAGCTTTCTTT
CDR3 protein: CASSPTLLNTEAFF

D gene: NA
J gene: TRBJ2-5
V gene: TRBV11-3
clone size: NA
CDR3 DNA: TGTGCCAGCAGCTTACGGGAGACCCAGTACTTC
CDR3 protein: CASSLRETQYF

D gene: NA
J gene: TRBJ1-1
V gene: TRBV4-1
clone size: NA
CDR3 DNA: TGCGCCAGCAGCCAAGATAGGGGTCTGAACACTGAAGCTTTCTTT
CDR3 protein: CASSQDRGLNTEAFF

D gene: TRBD2
J gene: TRBJ2-1
V gene: TRBV5-4
clone size: few
CDR3 DNA: TGTGCCAGCAGCATTAGCGGGAGCACCTACAATGAGCAGTTCTTC
CDR3 protein: CASSISGSTYNEQFF

D gene: NA
J gene: TRBJ1-3
V gene: TRBV6-1
clone size: NA
CDR3 DNA: TGTGCCAGCAGTGAAGGACATGGAAACACCATATATTTT
CDR3 protein: CASSEGHGNTIYF

D gene: NA
J gene: TRBJ1-5
V gene: TRBV5-5
clone size: few
CDR3 DNA: TGTGCCAGCAGCTTGTCAGCACTATACAATCAGCCCCAGCATTTT
CDR3 protein: CASSLSALYNQPQHF

D gene: NA
J gene: TRBJ1-2
V gene: TRBV9
clone size: NA
CDR3 DNA: TGTGCCAGCAGCGGAGGTCCCTATGGCTACACCTTC
CDR3 protein: CASSGGPYGYTF

D gene: NA
J gene: TRBJ2-7
V gene: TRBV21-1
clone size: NA
CDR3 DNA: TGTGCCAGCAGCAAAGCTTGCGGGAGAAGCCCGCGGGAGCAGTACTTC
CDR3 protein: CASSKACGRSPREQYF

D gene: NA
J gene: TRBJ1-3
V gene: TRBV6-1
clone size: NA
CDR3 DNA: TGTGCCAGCGGTCTCGGGGGGCACGGAAACACCATATATTTT
CDR3 protein: CASGLGGHGNTIYF

D gene: NA
J gene: TRBJ2-1
V gene: TRBV6-5
clone size: once
CDR3 DNA: TGTGCCAGCCGCTCCCTGGGCCACAATGAGCAGTTCTTC
CDR3 protein: CASRSLGHNEQFF

D gene: NA
J gene: TRBJ1-2
V gene: TRBV9
clone size: few
CDR3 DNA: TGTGCCAGCGAGGGGAGGAGGGCGAATGGCTACACCTTC
CDR3 protein: CASEGRRANGYTF

D gene: TRBD2
J gene: TRBJ2-7
V gene: TRBV19
clone size: few
CDR3 DNA: TGTGCCAGTAGACGGGGGGACGGTGTCTACGAGCAGTACTTC
CDR3 protein: CASRRGDGVYEQYF

D gene: NA
J gene: TRBJ2-1
V gene: TRBV9
clone size: NA
CDR3 DNA: TGTGCCAGCAGCGTAGAGGAGGGGGCTGAGCAGTTCTTC
CDR3 protein: CASSVEEGAEQFF

D gene: NA
J gene: TRBJ1-1
V gene: TRBV25-1
clone size: NA
CDR3 DNA: TGTGCCAGCAGTGGCCGGGTCGCTGAAGCTTTCTTT
CDR3 protein: CASSGRVAEAFF

D gene: TRBD1
J gene: TRBJ2-1
V gene: TRBV30
clone size: NA
CDR3 DNA: TGTGCCTGGTCCCCACAGGGGCGGTGGCAGTTCTTC
CDR3 protein: CAWSPQGRWQFF

D gene: NA
J gene: TRBJ2-5
V gene: TRBV6-5
clone size: NA
CDR3 DNA: TGTGCCAGCAGTCGGACAGTTCAAGAGACCCAGTACTTC
CDR3 protein: CASSRTVQETQYF

D gene: NA
J gene: TRBJ1-1
V gene: TRBV7-9
clone size: NA
CDR3 DNA: TGTGCCAGCAGCCTCCTACAGGGTGAAGCTTTCTTT
CDR3 protein: CASSLLQGEAFF

D gene: TRBD2
J gene: TRBJ2-3
V gene: TRBV19
clone size: NA
CDR3 DNA: TGTGCCAGTATGCCCCCTCGGGTAGCGGGAGGAAAGATACGTTGGTATTTT
CDR3 protein: CASMPPRVAGGKIRWYF

D gene: TRBD1
J gene: TRBJ2-7
V gene: TRBV2
clone size: few
CDR3 DNA: TGTGCCAGCAGCGGGGGACAGGGCCCCTACGAGCAGTACTTC
CDR3 protein: CASSGGQGPYEQYF

D gene: NA
J gene: TRBJ1-5
V gene: TRBV4-1
clone size: NA
CDR3 DNA: TGCGCCAGCAGCCCCCTGATCCAGAGCAATCAGCCCCAGCATTTT
CDR3 protein: CASSPLIQSNQPQHF

D gene: TRBD1
J gene: TRBJ2-7
V gene: TRBV6-5
clone size: NA
CDR3 DNA: TGTGCCAGCAGTTACTCCGGGACAGGGGGCTACGAGCAGTACTTC
CDR3 protein: CASSYSGTGGYEQYF

D gene: NA
J gene: TRBJ2-5
V gene: TRBV27
clone size: NA
CDR3 DNA: TGTGCCAGCAGTCCCCATAACAGAGGGGGAGAGACCCAGTACTTC
CDR3 protein: CASSPHNRGGETQYF

D gene: TRBD1
J gene: TRBJ1-2
V gene: TRBV27
clone size: NA
CDR3 DNA: TGTGCCAGCAGTGTAACAGGGGGCGATGGCTACACCTTC
CDR3 protein: CASSVTGGDGYTF

D gene: TRBD2
J gene: TRBJ2-7
V gene: TRBV28
clone size: NA
CDR3 DNA: TGTGCCAGCAGTACCACGGGGGGGGAAAAGTACGAGCAGTACTTC
CDR3 protein: CASSTTGGEKYEQYF

D gene: TRBD1
J gene: TRBJ1-1
V gene: TRBV14
clone size: NA
CDR3 DNA: TGTGCCAGCAGCCATTCCCGGACTCAGGGGGGACAGGGAAGGACTGAAGCTTTCTTT
CDR3 protein: CASSHSRTQGGQGRTEAFF

D gene: NA
J gene: TRBJ1-1
V gene: TRBV5-6
clone size: NA
CDR3 DNA: TGTGCCAGCAGCTTGGAGAGACAGATGAACACTGAAGCTTTCTTT
CDR3 protein: CASSLERQMNTEAFF

D gene: TRBD2
J gene: TRBJ2-7
V gene: TRBV7-2
clone size: few
CDR3 DNA: TGTGCCAGCAGCTTACAAGCGGGAGGAACCTACGAGCAGTACTTC
CDR3 protein: CASSLQAGGTYEQYF

D gene: NA
J gene: TRBJ1-3
V gene: TRBV30
clone size: NA
CDR3 DNA: TGTGCCTGGAGTGTAACAGGGGGAAACACCATATATTTT
CDR3 protein: CAWSVTGGNTIYF

D gene: TRBD1
J gene: TRBJ1-1
V gene: TRBV10-2
clone size: NA
CDR3 DNA: TGCGCCAGCAGTCCTGGGACAGGGGTGACTGAAGCTTTCTTT
CDR3 protein: CASSPGTGVTEAFF

D gene: NA
J gene: TRBJ2-7
V gene: TRBV10-3
clone size: NA
CDR3 DNA: TGTGCCATCAGTGAGGTCACCTACGAGCAGTACTTC
CDR3 protein: CAISEVTYEQYF

D gene: NA
J gene: TRBJ1-4
V gene: TRBV5-1
clone size: NA
CDR3 DNA: TGCGCTAGCAGCCTGGACGGTGCAACTAATGAAAAACTGTTTTTT
CDR3 protein: CASSLDGATNEKLFF

D gene: TRBD1
J gene: TRBJ1-1
V gene: TRBV4-2
clone size: NA
CDR3 DNA: TGTGCCAGCAGCCTAGGGACAGACTACACTGAAGCTTTCTTT
CDR3 protein: CASSLGTDYTEAFF

D gene: TRBD1
J gene: TRBJ1-5
V gene: TRBV19
clone size: NA
CDR3 DNA: TGTGCCAGTAGTGGGACAGGGAATCAGCCCCAGCATTTT
CDR3 protein: CASSGTGNQPQHF

D gene: NA
J gene: TRBJ2-5
V gene: TRBV19
clone size: NA
CDR3 DNA: TGTGCCAGTAGTATAGGACAGCAGGGAGAGACCCAGTACTTC
CDR3 protein: CASSIGQQGETQYF

D gene: TRBD1
J gene: TRBJ1-2
V gene: TRBV27
clone size: once
CDR3 DNA: TGTGCCAGCAAGCCCATACAGGGGACAAACTATGGCTACACCTTC
CDR3 protein: CASKPIQGTNYGYTF

D gene: TRBD1
J gene: TRBJ1-1
V gene: TRBV28
clone size: few
CDR3 DNA: TGTGCCAGCAGTTCCTCGACAGGGTTAGACACTGAAGCTTTCTTT
CDR3 protein: CASSSSTGLDTEAFF

D gene: NA
J gene: TRBJ1-1
V gene: TRBV4-1
clone size: NA
CDR3 DNA: TGCGCCAGCAGCCAAGTGGGAGGGGTGGGAGCTTTCTTT
CDR3 protein: CASSQVGGVGAFF

D gene: TRBD1
J gene: TRBJ1-1
V gene: TRBV10-2
clone size: NA
CDR3 DNA: TGCGCCAGTAGGGACAGGACCAACACTGAAGCTTTCTTT
CDR3 protein: CASRDRTNTEAFF

D gene: TRBD2
J gene: TRBJ2-2
V gene: TRBV4-2
clone size: NA
CDR3 DNA: TGTGCCAGCAGCCAAGATAGGACTAGCTCCTACGCGAACACCGGGGAGCTGTTTTTT
CDR3 protein: CASSQDRTSSYANTGELFF

D gene: NA
J gene: TRBJ2-3
V gene: TRBV28
clone size: NA
CDR3 DNA: TGTGCCAGCAGTTTATACGGGGATACGCAGTATTTT
CDR3 protein: CASSLYGDTQYF

D gene: TRBD1
J gene: TRBJ1-4
V gene: TRBV10-3
clone size: NA
CDR3 DNA: TGTGCCATCAGTGAGACCGGGACAGGGGATGAAAAACTGTTTTTT
CDR3 protein: CAISETGTGDEKLFF

D gene: TRBD2
J gene: TRBJ2-5
V gene: TRBV27
clone size: NA
CDR3 DNA: TGTGCCAGCAGTTCCGGGAGGAGGGAGACCCAGTACTTC
CDR3 protein: CASSSGRRETQYF

D gene: NA
J gene: TRBJ2-7
V gene: TRBV5-1
clone size: few
CDR3 DNA: TGCGCCAGCGCTAAGACAGACCCCTACGAGCAGTACTTC
CDR3 protein: CASAKTDPYEQYF

D gene: NA
J gene: TRBJ2-2
V gene: TRBV15
clone size: NA
CDR3 DNA: TGTGCCACCAGCAGGGACAGGAACACCGGGGAGCTGTTTTTT
CDR3 protein: CATSRDRNTGELFF

D gene: TRBD2
J gene: TRBJ2-7
V gene: TRBV29-1
clone size: few
CDR3 DNA: TGCAGCGCCCGTCTACTGGGGGAGGGACCGGGCGAGCAGTACTTC
CDR3 protein: CSARLLGEGPGEQYF

D gene: TRBD1
J gene: TRBJ1-3
V gene: TRBV7-6
clone size: once
CDR3 DNA: TGTGCCAGCAGCTCCGGACAGGGTACTTCCGGAAACACCATATATTTT
CDR3 protein: CASSSGQGTSGNTIYF

D gene: TRBD1
J gene: TRBJ1-4
V gene: TRBV6-1
clone size: NA
CDR3 DNA: TGTGCCACCACGTGGGACAGTTTTGAAAAACTGTTTTTT
CDR3 protein: CATTWDSFEKLFF

D gene: NA
J gene: TRBJ2-7
V gene: TRBV18
clone size: NA
CDR3 DNA: TGTGCCAGCTCCCCCGGCGGGACTTACCCCTACGAGCAGTACTTC
CDR3 protein: CASSPGGTYPYEQYF

D gene: NA
J gene: TRBJ1-2
V gene: TRBV5-6
clone size: NA
CDR3 DNA: TGTGCCAGCAGCTTGGCGGCGGGGGACTTCTATGGCTACACCTTC
CDR3 protein: CASSLAAGDFYGYTF

D gene: NA
J gene: TRBJ1-2
V gene: TRBV30
clone size: NA
CDR3 DNA: TGTGCCTGGAGAGACCCAAATCAGGCCCTAAAAGGCTACACCTTC
CDR3 protein: CAWRDPNQALKGYTF

D gene: NA
J gene: TRBJ2-7
V gene: TRBV5-8
clone size: few
CDR3 DNA: TGTGCCAGCAGCTTGGTTAGGGGTTACGAGCAGTACTTC
CDR3 protein: CASSLVRGYEQYF

D gene: NA
J gene: TRBJ2-3
V gene: TRBV18
clone size: NA
CDR3 DNA: TGTGCCAGCTCACCGGGGAGCGCGAGCACAGATACGCAGTATTTT
CDR3 protein: CASSPGSASTDTQYF

D gene: TRBD2
J gene: TRBJ2-7
V gene: TRBV27
clone size: NA
CDR3 DNA: TGTGCCAGCAGTCCTGGGACTAGCGGGAGCAAGAACGAGCAGTACTTC
CDR3 protein: CASSPGTSGSKNEQYF

D gene: NA
J gene: TRBJ1-1
V gene: TRBV2
clone size: NA
CDR3 DNA: TGTGCCACCACTCCAGGGGCTGGCACTGAAGCTTTCTTT
CDR3 protein: CATTPGAGTEAFF

D gene: NA
J gene: TRBJ2-5
V gene: TRBV9
clone size: NA
CDR3 DNA: TGTGCCAGCAGCGTAGACACGAAACCCCAAGAGACCCAGTACTTC
CDR3 protein: CASSVDTKPQETQYF

D gene: TRBD2
J gene: TRBJ2-5
V gene: TRBV5-1
clone size: NA
CDR3 DNA: TGCGCCAGCAGCGCCCCGATGAGCGGGGAACAAGAGACCCAGTACTTC
CDR3 protein: CASSAPMSGEQETQYF

D gene: NA
J gene: TRBJ2-2
V gene: TRBV19
clone size: NA
CDR3 DNA: TGTGCCAGTAGTATAGATTCTGGGGGGTACACCGGGGAGCTGTTTTTT
CDR3 protein: CASSIDSGGYTGELFF